This T cell receptor (beta chain) appears in the sequencing data of a study of blood T cell repertoires in COVID-19. Looking at the study overall: The cDNA or gDNA used as material had been derived from T cells, B-cell-depleted T cells, or PBMCs.

Germline CDR1 reads LNHDA; CDR2 reads SQIVND (reference sequence). The CDR3 consists of 14 residues. V lost 1 base and J 0 bases, leaving 4 bases between the germline ends. Authors' data handling: Estimation of nucleated cell counts relied on the amplification of reference gene primers. Assay used: immunoSEQ multiplex PCR; TCRdb lists only in-frame clones, some missing. V and J calls and clone size follow that table, whereas D and trimming were derived from the DNA. The sample holds about 480,000 clones; about 89% are singletons and the top ten take 4% to 4.5%. This chain joins TRBV19 and TRBJ1-3; D is ambiguous. This receptor was obtained from a woman aged 25 to 45 with acute or convalescent COVID-19. Sequenced material: peripheral blood. CDR3 DNA sequence: TGTGCCAGTAGTATAGTGGCCTCTGGAAACACCATATATTTT. Its protein product is CASSIVASGNTIYF.